This entry lists 12 T cell receptor beta chains sequenced from one sample in a study of T cells in Graves' hyperthyroidism and ophthalmopathy. Amplification of TCR beta CDR3 regions was performed using RNA transcripts as template. The TCR CDR3 first-round RT-PCR relied on the HTBI primer set. A single record per CDR3 protein comes from TCRdb applying MiXCR to the multiplex PCR reads. The sample contains 270,000 or so distinct CDR3 sequences, 20% to 25% of which appear only once. The sample consisted of blood. These receptors were collected from a man aged 35 to 55 with Graves' hyperthyroidism that later progressed to Graves' ophthalmopathy.

This clonotype has only a few counts. The gene calls are TRBV24-1 and TRBJ2-5; TRBD1 matches 8 bases. This CDR3 region has 14 residues. Germline V gene sequence: CDR1 KGHDR, CDR2 SFDVKD. V dropped 2 bases and J dropped 3; count of bases not matched to a gene: 1. The CDR3 coding sequence is TGTGCCACCAGTGATTACAGGGGGGAAGAGACCCAGTACTTC. Its protein product is CATSDYRGEETQYF.

In its sample, this clonotype was seen many times. The chain recombines TRBV5-1 with TRBJ1-2; TRBD1 aligns across 7 bases. J gave up 4 bases and V 0 bases, and 0 bases lay outside the gene matches. CDR1 SGHRS and CDR2 YFSETQ come from the germline V gene. The CDR3 runs to 13 residues. The CDR3 DNA follows: TGCGCCAGCAGCTTGGACAGGGGCTATGGCTACACCTTC. Translation gives CASSLDRGYGYTF. The full variable domain, completed using reference TRBV5-1 and TRBJ1-2, is KAGVTQTPRYLIKTRGQQVTLSCSPISGHRSVSWYQQTPGQGLQFLFEYFSETQRNKGNFPGRFSGRQFSNSRSEMNVSTLELGDSALYLCASSLDRGYGYTFGSGTRLTVV.

There are a few counts of this clonotype. The chain combines TRBV9 with TRBJ2-7; D could derive from TRBD1 or TRBD2 (5 bases each). CDR3 length: 15 residues. Germline assignment: CDR1 SGDLS and CDR2 YYNGEE. Deletions cut 1 base from V and 1 base from J, with 12 bases between. The CDR3 spells CASSVSVGTSYEQYF. The CDR3 DNA sequence: TGTGCCAGCAGCGTATCGGTGGGGACGTCCTACGAGCAGTACTTC.

This clonotype came up many times. The chain uses TRBV6-1 and TRBJ1-5; unclear D gene. The V end was cut by 1 base, the J end by 9 bases, with 10 bases between. CDR1 and CDR2 (germline): MNHNS, SASEGT. The CDR3 loop spans 13 amino acids. The CDR3 is CASSEELFSPQHF. The CDR3 nucleotides read TGTGCCAGCAGTGAAGAACTTTTTTCGCCCCAGCATTTT.

At least ten counts were recorded for this clonotype. V and J are TRBV12-3 or TRBV12-4 and TRBJ2-2; a weak D match, TRBD1 (5 bases). Trimming cost V 5 bases and J 0 bases, with 13 bases left between them. CDR3 length equals 16 residues. The CDR3 DNA reads TGTGCCAGCAGTAGAAGGGGTGTTCCGAACACCGGGGAGCTGTTTTTT. It encodes CASSRRGVPNTGELFF.

The V gene is TRBV19, the J gene TRBJ1-1; 10 bases are shared with TRBD1. Looked up from germline, CDR1 is LNHDA and CDR2 is SQIVND (reference sequence). The CDR3 totals 13 residues. V trimming: 6 bases; J trimming: 4 bases; junction bases outside the gene matches: 2. This CDR3 reads CASRGQGSTEAFF. The CDR3 region has the DNA TGTGCCAGTAGGGGACAGGGGAGCACTGAAGCTTTCTTT.

At least ten counts were recorded for this clonotype. Just one base apart from a much larger clone, this may be a read error. The J gene is TRBJ2-7, the V gene TRBV6-2 or TRBV6-3; D unresolved. The CDR3 loop spans 13 amino acids. CDR1 and CDR2 from the germline V gene are MNHEY and SVGEGT. The CDR3 sequence: CASSYPNPNEQHF. The CDR3 DNA is TGTGCCAGCAGTTACCCAAACCCGAACGAGCAGCACTTC.

The chain employs TRBV5-1 and TRBJ2-2, with D perhaps TRBD2 (6 bases). The germline V gene encodes CDR1 SGHRS and CDR2 YFSETQ. V was clipped by 4 bases and J by 3 bases, with 10 bases between them. CDR3 length: 14 amino acids. Here the CDR3 reads CASSPPGDTGELFF. CDR3 bases: TGCGCCAGCAGCCCCCCGGGAGACACCGGGGAGCTGTTTTTT.

This clonotype was counted at least ten times. The chain is built from TRBV29-1 and TRBJ2-7; D remains unclear. V lost 5 bases, J lost 5 bases, and 16 bases lay in between. Germline V lookup: CDR1 SQVTM, CDR2 ANQGSEA. The CDR3 extends over 13 amino acids. The DNA for the CDR3 is TGCAGCGTTCGTACCGGCGTAACCCACGAGCAGTACTTC. Translating gives CSVRTGVTHEQYF.

In DNA form, the CDR3 reads TGTGCCAGCAGCCCCAATGGGCAGGAGACCCAGTACTTC. It encodes CASSPNGQETQYF. The chain joins TRBV11-3 to TRBJ2-5; D not resolved. The CDR3 covers 13 residues. Trimming stripped 5 bases from V and 5 bases from J, with 12 bases between. Germline CDR1 and CDR2: SGHNT and YENEEA. Full variable domain (remainder filled in from reference TRBV11-3 and TRBJ2-5): EAGVVQSPRYKIIEKKQPVAFWCNPISGHNTLYWYLQNLGQGPELLIRYENEEAVDDSQLPKDRFSAERLKGVDSTLKIQPAELGDSAVYLCASSPNGQETQYFGPGTRLLVL.

This clonotype was counted at least ten times. A much bigger clone sits one base away, suggesting this may be a read error. The chain is built from TRBV2 and TRBJ2-5, with D perhaps TRBD2 (5 bases). This CDR3 is built from 10 residues. The V and J ends lost 6 bases and 7 bases respectively, with 6 bases between them. CDR1 and CDR2 (germline): SNHLY, FYNNEI. The DNA of the CDR3 is TGTGCCAGCAGAGGAGGGACCCAGTACTTC. The encoded protein is CASRGGTQYF.

This clonotype has ten or more counts. The genes are TRBV14 and TRBJ2-7; D is unclear. The CDR3 runs 15 residues. Germline CDR1 SGHDN, CDR2 FVKESK. V was clipped by 0 bases and J by 0 bases, with 9 bases between them. In DNA form, the CDR3 reads TGTGCCAGCAGCCAAGAAACCGGTAACTCCTACGAGCAGTACTTC. This gives the protein CASSQETGNSYEQYF.